The clone carrying this T cell receptor (beta chain) was detected ten times or more. Germline CDR1 DFQATT, CDR2 SNEGSKA (reference sequence). The V and J ends lost 1 base and 1 base respectively, with 13 bases between them. The CDR3 covers 15 residues. This sample is part of a study of T-cell reconstitution after alpha-beta-depleted transplantation in children. The TCRbeta library was prepared with unique molecular identifiers. TCRdb itself ran the PCR reads through MiXCR, one entry per CDR3 protein. Of around 240,000 distinct CDR3 sequences listed, around 8% are singletons. This TCR was sampled from a male patient aged 10 to 17 who had a stem cell transplant for acute lymphoblastic leukemia, so the T cells may come from the graft donor. The source was PBMCs, mostly from graft donor cells, collected 180 days after TCRalphabeta/CD19-depleted stem cell transplant. The V gene is TRBV20-1, the J gene TRBJ1-1, with a possible D match to TRBD1 (5 bases). CDR3 in DNA: TGCAGTGCTAGAGCACCCCGCACAGGGAACACTGAAGCTTTCTTT. Protein sequence: CSARAPRTGNTEAFF.